Below are 27 T cell receptor beta chains sequenced from a single sample in a study of long-term antiretroviral therapy in people with HIV. Version v3.0 of the immunoSEQ assay was performed at survey level. Method: immunoSEQ multiplex PCR; TCRdb's copy keeps in-frame clones and lacks some. The profile covers some 25,000 clones, with 75% to 90% appearing a single time and roughly 16% taken by the ten largest. The starting material was unsorted PBMCs, obtained roughly 4.1 years after starting antiretroviral therapy. All receptors come from a man aged 25 to 40 with HIV.

The V and J genes are TRBV5-1 and TRBJ2-1, with D possibly matching TRBD1 (6 bases). The CDR3 has 15 residues. CDR1 is SGHRS, CDR2 YFSETQ, per germline. The V end lost 4 bases, the J end lost 6 bases, and 17 bases lay between the germline ends. This chain's CDR3 is CASSLRDILGNEQFF. CDR3 bases: TGCGCCAGCAGCCTCCGGGACATTCTGGGCAATGAGCAGTTCTTC.

This chain links TRBV10-3 with TRBJ1-2; tentative D call: TRBD1 (5 bases). V lost 4 bases, J lost 2 bases, and 11 bases lay in between. This CDR3 has 14 amino acids. CDR1 is ENHRY, CDR2 SYGVKD, per germline. The CDR3 coding sequence is TGTGCCATCAGTGTTGGCGACAGAAACTATGGCTACACCTTC. Translated, it gives CAISVGDRNYGYTF.

This clone appeared once. The chain links TRBV30 to TRBJ2-1; TRBD2 matches 10 bases. Germline V lookup: CDR1 GTSNPN, CDR2 SVGIG (reference sequence). V gave up 0 bases and J gave up 3 bases; unmatched junction bases: 2. The CDR3 runs to 15 residues. The chain's CDR3 is CAWSVSSGSYNEQFF. CDR3 bases: TGTGCCTGGAGTGTATCTAGCGGGAGCTACAATGAGCAGTTCTTC.

This chain joins TRBV2 and TRBJ1-2, with 7 bases lining up with TRBD1. Germline CDR1 and CDR2: SNHLY and FYNNEI. This CDR3 spans 18 amino acids. The junction had 15 bases not matched to a gene; V was cut back by 3 bases and J by 2 bases. The CDR3 reads CASSETGLAGNENYGYTF. CDR3 nucleotide sequence: TGTGCCAGCAGTGAGACAGGGCTGGCAGGGAATGAGAACTATGGCTACACCTTC.

This sequence joins TRBV7-9 and TRBJ2-7, with no clear D. V was clipped by 5 bases and J by 4 bases, with 15 bases between them. CDR1 and CDR2 (germline): SEHNR, FQNEAQ (reference sequence). There are 14 residues in the CDR3. The CDR3 bases are TGTGCCAGCAGCCCTCAGGATATTTGGTACGAGCAGTACTTC. Encoded protein: CASSPQDIWYEQYF.

V usage is TRBV28 and J usage is TRBJ2-1, with 8 bases identical to TRBD1. V was clipped by 5 bases and J by 9 bases; unmatched bases: 9. There are 14 residues in the CDR3. CDR1 and CDR2 (germline): MDHEN, SYDVKM. This CDR3 is CASSPRTGWAEQFF. The DNA for the CDR3 is TGTGCCAGCAGTCCGAGGACAGGGTGGGCTGAGCAGTTCTTC.

The gene calls are TRBV19 and TRBJ2-2; TRBD2 matches 9 bases. V was clipped by 10 bases and J by 8 bases; unmatched bases: 11. Germline CDR1 and CDR2: LNHDA and SQIVND (reference sequence). The CDR3 totals 14 residues. CDR3 loop: CATDQRGAGGELFF. The CDR3 nucleotides read TGTGCCACCGACCAGCGGGGGGCGGGAGGGGAGCTGTTTTTT. Full variable domain (missing parts from reference TRBV19 and TRBJ2-2): DGGITQSPKYLFRKEGQNVTLSCEQNLNHDAMYWYRQDPGQGLRLIYYSQIVNDFQKGDIAEGYSVSREKKESFPLTVTSAQKNPTAFYLCATDQRGAGGELFFGEGSRLTVL.

The gene calls are TRBV4-1 and TRBJ2-3; TRBD2 matches 13 bases. Germline CDR1 and CDR2: MGHRA and YSYEKL. Trimming cost V 3 bases and J 2 bases; bases outside gene matches: 8. The CDR3 contains 18 residues. In DNA form, the CDR3 reads TGCGCCAGCAGCCAGGGTGGACTAGCGGGGGTCCTCACAGATACGCAGTATTTT. It yields the protein CASSQGGLAGVLTDTQYF.

This chain connects TRBV28 to TRBJ2-7, with D perhaps TRBD2 (6 bases). The V gene lost 4 bases and the J gene lost 2 bases, with 15 bases spanning the gap. Germline V gene sequence: CDR1 MDHEN, CDR2 SYDVKM. This CDR3 region has 15 residues. CDR3 in amino acids: CASSYLAGTAYEQYF. The DNA for the CDR3 is TGTGCCAGCAGTTACTTGGCCGGGACTGCCTACGAGCAGTACTTC.

The chain is built from TRBV6-1 and TRBJ1-1, with 7 bases lining up with TRBD1. V lost 3 bases and J lost 3; bases outside the gene matches: 1. This CDR3 region has 13 residues. Germline loops: CDR1 MNHNS, CDR2 SASEGT. The CDR3: CASSDRGDTEAFF. The CDR3 DNA is TGTGCCAGCAGTGACAGGGGGGACACTGAAGCTTTCTTT.

The chain has TRBV7-3 and TRBJ2-1, with 9 nucleotides matching TRBD2. CDR3 length: 15 residues. Germline V CDR1 and CDR2: SGHTA, FQGTGA. V dropped 5 bases and J dropped 6; count of bases not matched to a gene: 8. CDR3 amino acids: CASSQAGGAPNEQFF. For the CDR3, the DNA is TGTGCCAGCAGCCAGGCGGGGGGGGCCCCCAATGAGCAGTTCTTC.

This clone has only a few counts. The chain recombines TRBV30 with TRBJ1-2, with D tentatively TRBD1 (5 bases). V lost 1 base to trimming and J lost 4 bases, with 7 bases between them. The CDR3 totals 12 residues. Germline-derived CDR1 and CDR2 are GTSNPN and SVGIG (reference sequence). CDR3 sequence reads: CAWSGGGYGYTF. The CDR3 bases are TGTGCCTGGAGTGGGGGCGGCTATGGCTACACCTTC.

The chain links TRBV5-5 to TRBJ2-7, with TRBD2 matching 11 bases. The CDR3 is 18 amino acids. In germline, CDR1 is SGHKS, CDR2 YYEKEE (reference sequence). The V and J ends lost 3 bases and 5 bases, in that order; junction bases with no gene match: 16. The CDR3 reads CASSYFHGTSGQRDEQYF. CDR3 nucleotides: TGTGCCAGCAGCTACTTCCACGGGACTAGCGGACAAAGGGACGAGCAGTACTTC.

The rearrangement links TRBV15 to TRBJ2-1, with TRBD1 identical over 12 bases. This CDR3 comprises 15 residues. The germline V gene encodes CDR1 LNHNV and CDR2 YYDKDF (reference sequence). With 2 bases clipped from V and 9 bases from J, the junction kept 5 bases outside the gene matches. CDR3 in DNA: TGTGCCACCAGCAGAACGGGACAGGGGGCCCGTGAGCAGTTCTTC. Its protein product is CATSRTGQGAREQFF.

The V gene is TRBV2, the J gene TRBJ1-2, with D unresolved. The CDR3 runs to 14 residues. Between the trimmed V and J ends, which lost 3 bases and 4 bases, there was a span of 12 bases. The germline CDR1 and CDR2 sequences are SNHLY and FYNNEI. In nucleotides, the CDR3 is TGTGCCAGCAGTGACGTCAGCGCGAGCTATGGCTACACCTTC. Amino acid sequence: CASSDVSASYGYTF.

The rearrangement joins TRBV7-6 to TRBJ1-1; no firm D call. Trimming removed 1 base from V and 11 bases from J, with 14 bases in between. This CDR3 has 13 residues. CDR1 and CDR2 (germline): SGHVS, FNYEAQ. DNA for the CDR3: TGTGCCAGCAGCTTAGGCACAAAAACCAAGGCTTTCTTT. Translating it yields CASSLGTKTKAFF.

The gene calls are TRBV5-1 and TRBJ2-5, with a possible D match to TRBD2 (6 bases). Germline values: CDR1 SGHRS, CDR2 YFSETQ. This CDR3 contains 15 residues. With 4 bases removed from V and 0 bases from J, the gap between germline ends came to 13 bases. The CDR3 reads CASSGGTAYQETQYF. CDR3 DNA: TGCGCCAGCAGCGGCGGGACTGCGTACCAAGAGACCCAGTACTTC.

This rearrangement joins TRBV5-6 to TRBJ2-7, with TRBD1 matching 11 bases. The CDR3 length is 15 residues. V dropped 4 bases and J dropped 5; count of bases not matched to a gene: 8. Germline V gene lookup returns CDR1 SGHDT and CDR2 YYEEEE. The CDR3 DNA follows: TGTGCCAGCAGCGCCTCTGGACAGGGGGCGAACGAGCAGTACTTC. It specifies CASSASGQGANEQYF.

The chain is built from TRBV5-1 and TRBJ1-4; a possible D gene is TRBD1 (6 bases). V lost 2 bases and J 5 bases, leaving 10 bases between the germline ends. The germline V gene encodes CDR1 SGHRS and CDR2 YFSETQ. CDR3 length: 14 residues. This CDR3 is CASSLGRGNEKLFF. CDR3 DNA: TGCGCCAGCAGCTTAGGTAGGGGGAATGAAAAACTGTTTTTT.

This clone was counted only a few times. The chain links TRBV4-1 to TRBJ2-2; 12 bases match TRBD2. Germline V CDR1 and CDR2: MGHRA, YSYEKL. This CDR3 is 16 amino acids long. Trimming at V came to 4 bases and at J to 8 bases, leaving 8 bases not matched to a gene. The CDR3 here is CASSRLAGERRGELFF. The DNA for the CDR3 is TGCGCCAGCAGCCGACTAGCGGGAGAGAGGAGGGGGGAGCTGTTTTTT.

This clone was counted between two and nine times. The chain employs TRBV7-3 and TRBJ2-1; D is possibly TRBD2 (6 bases). The CDR3 has 15 amino acids. CDR1 is SGHTA and CDR2 is FQGTGA in the germline V gene. The ends were cut back, 2 bases at V and 2 bases at J, with 10 bases in the middle. The CDR3 is CASSLDGGTYNEQFF. DNA for the CDR3: TGTGCCAGCAGCTTAGACGGGGGTACCTACAATGAGCAGTTCTTC.

The sample holds one count of this clone. V is TRBV4-1 and J is TRBJ2-7, with TRBD1 matching 7 bases. The CDR3 is 14 residues long. The germline V gene encodes CDR1 MGHRA and CDR2 YSYEKL. The V gene end was trimmed by 8 bases and the J gene end by 12 bases; junction bases not matched to a gene: 19. Written as DNA, the CDR3 is TGCGCCAGCCGCCCTCAAGGGGGCCCGGGAAACCCGTACTTC. It translates to CASRPQGGPGNPYF.

The chain employs TRBV5-5 and TRBJ1-3, with a weak D call TRBD1 (5 bases). Germline CDR1 reads SGHKS; CDR2 reads YYEKEE (reference sequence). V was trimmed by 7 bases and J by 0 bases, leaving 17 bases between them. CDR3 length: 16 amino acids. Here the CDR3 reads CASAATGLFSGNTIYF. The CDR3 bases are TGTGCCAGCGCGGCCACAGGCCTTTTCTCTGGAAACACCATATATTTT.

CDR3 DNA sequence: TGTGCCAGCAGGTTCCAAGGGGAAAGGGTCAATGAGCAGTTCTTC. It encodes CASRFQGERVNEQFF. The genes are TRBV7-2 and TRBJ2-1; TRBD1 is a possible D gene (5 bases). V lost 6 bases, J lost 6 bases, and 18 bases lay in between. This CDR3 is built from 15 residues. Germline assignment: CDR1 SGHTA and CDR2 FQGNSA.

V and J are TRBV19 and TRBJ2-3, with D perhaps TRBD2 (6 bases). The CDR3 consists of 14 residues. V dropped 2 bases and J dropped 4 bases, with 10 bases sitting between them. Germline CDR1 and CDR2: LNHDA and SQIVND (reference sequence). DNA of the CDR3: TGTGCCAGTAGTATATCGGGGACTGCAGATACGCAGTATTTT. Translation gives CASSISGTADTQYF.

The chain recombines TRBV6-1 with TRBJ1-2; 11 bases line up with TRBD1. Per the germline V gene, CDR1 is MNHNS and CDR2 is SASEGT. V gave up 2 bases and J gave up 4 bases; unmatched junction bases: 3. The CDR3 loop spans 15 amino acids. The CDR3 spells CASSEIGTGGYGYTF. The CDR3 nucleotides are TGTGCCAGCAGTGAAATTGGGACAGGGGGCTATGGCTACACCTTC.

The V gene is TRBV10-3, the J gene TRBJ2-7; D is unresolved. Germline V gene lookup returns CDR1 ENHRY and CDR2 SYGVKD. This CDR3 is built from 13 residues. The CDR3 nucleotides read TGTGCGGCCAATATGGAGCGTGGCTACGAGCAGTACTTC. Translating gives CAANMERGYEQYF.